These 11 T cell receptor beta chains were sequenced from one sample in a study of cytomegalovirus exposure and HLA in healthy donors. The PCR was carried out with 60 Vbeta primers and 13 Jbeta primers. Profiling relied on immunoSEQ multiplex PCR, and the TCRdb table lists in-frame clones only, not all of them. The table lists around 82,000 clones, around 76% of them singletons. Material for sequencing was PBMCs. The receptors shown here come from a male donor in good health and CMV-seropositive.

The V and J genes are TRBV15 and TRBJ2-7; 10 bases are a match to TRBD2. Germline V gene lookup returns CDR1 LNHNV and CDR2 YYDKDF (reference sequence). CDR3 length: 15 amino acids. J was trimmed by 6 bases and V by 3 bases; bases with no gene match: 8. CDR3 bases: TGTGCCACCAGCAGGGGAGCGGGAGGGCCCGGCGAGCAGTACTTC. Protein product: CATSRGAGGPGEQYF.

This clone was picked up a small number of times. DNA of the CDR3: TGTGCCAGCAGCTTAGAGGGGGTGACTGAAGCTTTCTTT. Its protein product is CASSLEGVTEAFF. The chain is built from TRBV7-9 and TRBJ1-1, with D perhaps TRBD1 (6 bases). The CDR3 extends over 13 amino acids. The germline CDR1 and CDR2 sequences are SEHNR and FQNEAQ (reference sequence). Trimming pared 1 base from V and 5 bases from J, leaving 8 bases between.

About this clone itself: The same CDR3 arises from other DNA sequences in this sample as well. The chain is built from TRBV6-4 and TRBJ2-3, with 9 bases identical to TRBD2. V lost 4 bases, J lost 4 bases, and 3 bases stayed unmatched. Germline V gene sequence: CDR1 MRHNA, CDR2 SNTAGT. The CDR3 is made up of 14 amino acids. CDR3: CASSGTSDSDTQYF. The CDR3 region has the DNA TGTGCCAGCAGTGGGACTAGCGACTCAGATACGCAGTATTTT.

The chain recombines TRBV7-8 with TRBJ1-4; 10 positions agree with TRBD1. The CDR3 has 17 amino acids. Germline V gene data show CDR1 as SGHVS and CDR2 as FQNEAQ. The V segment lost 2 bases and the J segment 8 bases; nucleotides outside the gene matches: 11. The chain's CDR3 is CASSLMGRTGGGEKLFF. In DNA, the CDR3 is TGTGCCAGCAGCTTAATGGGAAGGACAGGGGGAGGCGAAAAACTGTTTTTT. Drawing the rest from reference TRBV7-8 and TRBJ1-4, the complete variable domain is GAGVSQSPRYKVAKRGQDVALRCDPISGHVSLFWYQQALGQGPEFLTYFQNEAQLDKSGLPSDRFFAERPEGSVSTLKIQRTQQEDSAVYLCASSLMGRTGGGEKLFFGSGTQLSVL.

V is TRBV7-3 and J is TRBJ2-1; TRBD1 matches 7 bases. Germline V lookup: CDR1 SGHTA, CDR2 FQGTGA. The CDR3 sequence is 13 residues long. J lost 6 bases, V lost 4 bases, and 3 bases had no gene match. The CDR3 DNA follows: TGTGCCAGCAGCTCACAGGGGTCCAATGAGCAGTTCTTC. It codes for CASSSQGSNEQFF.

V and J are TRBV4-3 and TRBJ1-1; 8 bases match TRBD1. Germline CDR1 LGHNA, CDR2 YSLEER. V dropped 0 bases and J dropped 4; count of bases not matched to a gene: 10. There are 17 residues in the CDR3. CDR3 sequence: CASSQDVWQGASTEAFF. CDR3 bases: TGCGCCAGCAGCCAAGATGTATGGCAGGGGGCCAGCACTGAAGCTTTCTTT.

The chain couples TRBV7-9 to TRBJ1-2; possibly TRBD1 for D (5 bases). The V gene lost 5 bases and the J gene lost 3 bases, with 16 bases spanning the gap. Germline V lookup: CDR1 SEHNR, CDR2 FQNEAQ (reference sequence). The CDR3 loop spans 15 amino acids. The CDR3 region is CASSPGTAFDYGYTF. The DNA of the CDR3 is TGTGCCAGCAGCCCAGGGACTGCCTTCGACTATGGCTACACCTTC.

This chain connects TRBV2 to TRBJ1-1; possible D gene TRBD1, 5 bases. Deletions cut 8 bases from V and 1 base from J, with 11 bases between. CDR3 length: 13 residues. The germline gives CDR1 SNHLY, CDR2 FYNNEI. The CDR3 nucleotides read TGTGCCAGCCCCGGAGGGACGAACACTGAAGCTTTCTTT. This sequence encodes CASPGGTNTEAFF.

This clone was counted once. The chain carries TRBV6-5 and TRBJ2-7, with 7 bases that match TRBD1. Germline-derived CDR1 and CDR2 are MNHEY and SVGAGI. The trim removed 6 bases at V and 4 bases at J, leaving 9 bases unmatched. The CDR3 totals 14 residues. The CDR3 loop is CASRRFRGSYEQYF. The CDR3 DNA reads as TGTGCCAGCAGACGATTCAGGGGGTCATACGAGCAGTACTTC.

The chain combines TRBV18 with TRBJ2-7; 8 bases fit TRBD1. J was trimmed by 5 bases and V by 1 base; bases with no gene match: 10. The V gene's germline CDR1 is KGHSH and CDR2 LQKENI. This CDR3 is built from 16 residues. The CDR3 DNA is TGTGCCAGCTCACCACTTTGGCGGACAGGGTACGACGAGCAGTACTTC. This encodes CASSPLWRTGYDEQYF.

The chain recombines TRBV5-4 with TRBJ2-1, with a tentative D call TRBD2 (6 bases). Between the trimmed V and J ends, which lost 2 bases and 0 bases, there was a span of 12 bases. This CDR3 region has 16 residues. Germline CDR1 SGHNT, CDR2 YYREEE (reference sequence). The CDR3 region has the DNA TGTGCCAGCAGCTTCCCGGCGGGGTCCTCCTACAATGAGCAGTTCTTC. Encoded protein: CASSFPAGSSYNEQFF.